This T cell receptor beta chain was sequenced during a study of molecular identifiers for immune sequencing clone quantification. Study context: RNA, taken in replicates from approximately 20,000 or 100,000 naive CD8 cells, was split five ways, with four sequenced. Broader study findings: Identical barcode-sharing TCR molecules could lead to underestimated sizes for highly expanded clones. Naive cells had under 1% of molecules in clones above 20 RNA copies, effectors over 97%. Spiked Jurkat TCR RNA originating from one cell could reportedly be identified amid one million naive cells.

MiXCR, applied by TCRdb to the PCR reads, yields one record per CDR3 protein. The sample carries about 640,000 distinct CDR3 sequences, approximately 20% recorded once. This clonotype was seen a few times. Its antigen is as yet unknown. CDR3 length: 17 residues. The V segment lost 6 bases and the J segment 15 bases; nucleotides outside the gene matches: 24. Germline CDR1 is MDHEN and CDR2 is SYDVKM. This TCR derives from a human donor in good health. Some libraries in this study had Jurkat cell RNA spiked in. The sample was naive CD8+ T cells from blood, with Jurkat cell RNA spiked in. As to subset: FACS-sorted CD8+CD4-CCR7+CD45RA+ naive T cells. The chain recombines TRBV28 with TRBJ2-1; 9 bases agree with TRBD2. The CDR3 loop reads CASRSPDSGLAQVTWFF. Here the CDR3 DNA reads TGTGCCAGCAGGAGCCCAGATTCGGGACTAGCCCAAGTCACCTGGTTCTTC.